A selection of T cell receptor beta chains follows, all from one sample in a study of cytomegalovirus exposure and HLA in healthy donors. TCRdb's table, derived via immunoSEQ multiplex PCR, lists solely in-frame clones and lacks some. The table lists 120,000 or so clones, around four fifths of them singletons. Source material: PBMCs. These TCRs come from a man in his late teens or twenties in good health and CMV-seropositive. Both conserved end residues are part of each CDR3. A D gene is named only where the DNA matches it firmly. Rows may omit the clone size; those that give it use once, few, many or a size class.

V gene	CDR3 length	D gene	clone size	J gene	CDR3 protein	CDR3 DNA
TRBV6-5	14	TRBD2	-	TRBJ2-2	CASRLAGATGELFF	TGTGCCAGCAGACTAGCGGGGGCCACCGGGGAGCTGTTTTTT
TRBV9	16	TRBD1	-	TRBJ1-2	CASSSGTGEINYGYTF	TGTGCCAGCAGCTCCGGGACAGGGGAAATTAACTATGGCTACACCTTC
TRBV6-4	13	-	-	TRBJ2-7	CASSDSPGSKQYF	TGTGCCAGCAGTGACTCGCCGGGTAGCAAGCAGTACTTC
TRBV10-3	12	TRBD1	-	TRBJ1-2	CAAQGPAGGYTF	TGTGCCGCACAGGGGCCCGCGGGAGGCTACACCTTC
TRBV5-1	15	-	once	TRBJ2-2	CASSRANTNTGELFF	TGCGCCAGCAGCCGAGCGAATACGAACACCGGGGAGCTGTTTTTT
TRBV2	15	TRBD1	-	TRBJ1-5	CASSSEGQGNQPQHF	TGTGCCAGCAGCTCGGAAGGACAGGGTAATCAGCCCCAGCATTTT
TRBV7-9	13	-	-	TRBJ2-7	CASSAPTYYEQYF	TGTGCCAGCAGCGCGCCGACTTACTACGAGCAGTACTTC
TRBV10-3	11	TRBD2	once	TRBJ2-5	CASGGGETQYF	TGTGCCTCCGGCGGGGGAGAGACCCAGTACTTC
TRBV6-5	13	-	-	TRBJ1-1	CASSLGGATEAFF	TGTGCCAGCAGCCTCGGAGGGGCAACTGAAGCTTTCTTT
TRBV7-7	18	-	few	TRBJ2-7	CASSLERRGREAAYEQYF	TGTGCCAGCAGCTTAGAGCGCAGGGGACGTGAAGCGGCCTACGAGCAGTACTTC
TRBV30	14	-	once	TRBJ1-4	CAWGRGGGGEKLFF	TGTGCCTGGGGTCGAGGGGGGGGCGGTGAAAAACTGTTTTTT